Following are 30 T cell receptor beta chains from one sample sequenced in a study of cytomegalovirus exposure and HLA in healthy donors. Use of 60 Vbeta and 13 Jbeta primers characterized the PCR. Here immunoSEQ multiplex PCR was the method, and the copy in TCRdb shows in-frame clones only, minus some. The table shows some 180,000 clones, with approximately 82% occurring only once. Source material: PBMCs. These receptors all stem from a girl aged 2 to 9 in good health and CMV-seropositive.

The CDR3 is CASSYGQGGGTEAFF. The CDR3 nucleotides are TGTGCCAGCAGTTACGGCCAGGGGGGAGGCACTGAAGCTTTCTTT. The chain links TRBV6-6 to TRBJ1-1, with 7 bases that match TRBD1. Germline assignment: CDR1 MNHNY and CDR2 SVGAGI (reference sequence). The CDR3 runs 15 residues. The J segment lost 4 bases and the V segment lost 2 bases, leaving 7 bases of the junction unmatched.

This clone came up once. V and J are TRBV5-6 and TRBJ2-7; 9 bases map to TRBD1. There are 16 residues in the CDR3. Trimming took 3 bases from V and 2 from J; bases not matched to a gene: 9. CDR1 SGHDT and CDR2 YYEEEE come from the germline V gene. Here the CDR3 reads CASSSLWTGVTYEQYF. CDR3 sequence (DNA): TGTGCCAGCAGCTCTCTCTGGACAGGGGTAACCTACGAGCAGTACTTC.

The chain links TRBV28 to TRBJ2-3, with 7 bases lining up with TRBD1. The V gene's germline CDR1 is MDHEN and CDR2 SYDVKM. V trimming: 3 bases; J trimming: 2 bases; junction bases outside the gene matches: 11. The CDR3 spans 17 residues. CDR3 DNA sequence: TGTGCCAGCAGTTTTGGTGAGGGGGACAGAGCCACAGATACGCAGTATTTT. This encodes CASSFGEGDRATDTQYF.

A word on this clone: This sample includes further DNA sequences coding for the same CDR3. CDR3 loop: CASSLDSGIYNEQFF. The CDR3 DNA follows: TGTGCCAGCAGCTTGGATAGCGGGATTTACAATGAGCAGTTCTTC. The chain recombines TRBV5-6 with TRBJ2-1; 8 bases fit TRBD2. The V gene's germline CDR1 is SGHDT and CDR2 YYEEEE. With V trimmed by 0 bases and J by 4 bases, 3 bases remained unmatched. CDR3 length: 15 amino acids. Based on the CDR3 plus reference TRBV5-6 and TRBJ2-1, the full variable domain is DAGVTQSPTHLIKTRGQQVTLRCSPKSGHDTVSWYQQALGQGPQFIFQYYEEEERQRGNFPDRFSGHQFPNYSSELNVNALLLGDSALYLCASSLDSGIYNEQFFGPGTRLTVL.

The V call is TRBV4-1, the J call TRBJ2-1; 8 bases agree with TRBD2. Losses at the gene ends were 3 bases for V and 8 bases for J; bases not matched to a gene: 15. Germline V CDR1 and CDR2: MGHRA, YSYEKL. The CDR3 covers 17 residues. The CDR3 DNA sequence: TGCGCCAGCAGCCAGTCACTAGCGGAGCGGTATTTGGATGAGCAGTTCTTC. This translates into CASSQSLAERYLDEQFF.

Only one count was recorded for this clone. J is TRBJ2-1 and V is TRBV6-5, with D possibly matching TRBD2 (6 bases). Germline lookup yields CDR1 MNHEY and CDR2 SVGAGI. Between the trimmed V and J ends, which lost 2 bases and 8 bases, there was a span of 16 bases. CDR3 length equals 15 residues. CDR3: CASSYAAAEGDEQFF. CDR3 sequence (DNA): TGTGCCAGCAGTTACGCCGCCGCGGAGGGCGATGAGCAGTTCTTC.

Worth noting for this clone: An end of the junction differs from the germline gene, which may be a read error. V is TRBV7-8 and J is TRBJ1-1; D perhaps matches TRBD1 (6 bases). The CDR3 has 16 residues. Germline V gene data show CDR1 as SGHVS and CDR2 as FQNEAQ. The CDR3 protein is CASSLVPGQGSWGFSF. CDR3 DNA sequence: TGTGCCAGCAGCTTAGTCCCGGGACAAGGCTCCTGGGGCTTTAGTTTT.

This clone was counted once. The chain uses TRBV30 and TRBJ1-2; TRBD1 matches at 11 bases. V shed 5 bases, J shed 7 bases, and the junction held 9 bases outside the gene matches. This CDR3 has 14 residues. Germline CDR1 reads GTSNPN; CDR2 reads SVGIG (reference sequence). Here the CDR3 DNA reads TGTGCCTGGGGAAGGACAGGGGGCGCCGGTGGCTACACCTTC. Encoded protein: CAWGRTGGAGGYTF. Using reference TRBV30 and TRBJ1-2 for the parts outside the CDR3, the full variable domain is SQTIHQWPATLVQPVGSPLSLECTVEGTSNPNLYWYRQAAGRGLQLLFYSVGIGQISSEVPQNLSASRPQDRQFILSSKKLLLSDSGFYLCAWGRTGGAGGYTFGSGTRLTVV.

The genes are TRBV19 and TRBJ2-2; TRBD1 agrees at 7 bases. Germline lookup yields CDR1 LNHDA and CDR2 SQIVND (reference sequence). The CDR3 loop spans 14 amino acids. With 4 bases clipped from V and 8 bases from J, the junction kept 7 bases outside the gene matches. The CDR3 DNA is TGTGCCAGTAGTAGACAGGGTCGAGGGGGGGAGCTGTTTTTT. As protein: CASSRQGRGGELFF. The full variable domain, with the rest looked up from reference TRBV19 and TRBJ2-2, is DGGITQSPKYLFRKEGQNVTLSCEQNLNHDAMYWYRQDPGQGLRLIYYSQIVNDFQKGDIAEGYSVSREKKESFPLTVTSAQKNPTAFYLCASSRQGRGGELFFGEGSRLTVL.

The CDR3 DNA is TGTGCCACCAGCAGACGAACAGGGGGGGTGGCGGAGACCCAGTACTTC. Translating gives CATSRRTGGVAETQYF. V and J are TRBV15 and TRBJ2-5, with D maybe TRBD1 (8 bases). The CDR3 is 16 amino acids. Trimming shortened V by 2 bases and J by 5 bases, and 18 bases separated the two germline ends. Germline V CDR1 and CDR2: LNHNV, YYDKDF (reference sequence).

This rearrangement joins TRBV14 to TRBJ1-1, with D possibly TRBD1 on 6 matching bases. The CDR3 has 15 amino acids. The germline V gene encodes CDR1 SGHDN and CDR2 FVKESK. V was clipped by 0 bases and J by 6 bases, with 14 bases between them. The CDR3 nucleotides read TGTGCCAGCAGCCAAGATCGTGGGGACAAGGCTGAAGCTTTCTTT. Its translation: CASSQDRGDKAEAFF.

The chain recombines TRBV27 with TRBJ2-3; 7 nucleotides agree with TRBD2. CDR1 is MNHEY, CDR2 SMNVEV, per germline (reference sequence). V gave up 8 bases and J gave up 3 bases; unmatched junction bases: 11. The CDR3 loop spans 15 amino acids. The CDR3 coding sequence is TGTGCCAGCCAAACCCGGGGGGTGGGGACAGATACGCAGTATTTT. Amino acids: CASQTRGVGTDTQYF.

V is TRBV4-1 and J is TRBJ2-7, with D perhaps matching TRBD2 (5 bases). The germline CDR1 and CDR2 sequences are MGHRA and YSYEKL. V lost 1 base, J lost 2 bases, and 12 bases lay in between. This CDR3 is 15 amino acids long. The CDR3 here is CASSQGGARTYEQYF. The CDR3 DNA follows: TGCGCCAGCAGCCAAGGGGGAGCGAGGACCTACGAGCAGTACTTC.

The CDR3 reads CASSVAVRPQHF. The CDR3 DNA follows: TGTGCCAGCAGTGTTGCGGTACGTCCCCAGCATTTT. This chain links TRBV2 with TRBJ1-5; D unresolved. The CDR3 runs 12 residues. Germline V gene sequence: CDR1 SNHLY, CDR2 FYNNEI. V was shortened by 4 bases and J by 10 bases, with 11 bases between the two germline ends.

V is TRBV1 and J is TRBJ2-3; the table assigns TRBD2, which was not confirmed against the DNA. TRBV1 represents a pseudogene. The CDR3 covers 18 residues. Here the CDR3 reads CTSTPSGASGGLTDTQYF. CDR3 coding DNA: TGCACCAGCACCCCATCCGGTGCTAGCGGGGGTCTCACAGATACGCAGTATTTT.

V gene TRBV19 combines with J gene TRBJ1-5; D is perhaps TRBD1 (5 bases). The germline CDR1 and CDR2 sequences are LNHDA and SQIVND (reference sequence). CDR3 length: 18 residues. Trimming shortened V by 4 bases and J by 1 base, and 20 bases separated the two germline ends. CDR3 DNA sequence: TGTGCCAGTAGTACCCCAATCGTGGGGCGGAAAAGCAATCAGCCCCAGCATTTT. Amino acid sequence: CASSTPIVGRKSNQPQHF.

The chain uses TRBV6-6 and TRBJ2-1; TRBD1 matches at 10 bases. CDR1 is MNHNY and CDR2 is SVGAGI in the germline V gene (reference sequence). This CDR3 region has 16 residues. V gave up 6 bases and J gave up 2 bases; unmatched junction bases: 7. Written as DNA, the CDR3 is TGTGCCAGCAGCCTAACCGGGACAGGGGCCTACAATGAGCAGTTCTTC. It encodes CASSLTGTGAYNEQFF.

The V call is TRBV27, the J call TRBJ1-6; D is uncertain. V was trimmed by 2 bases and J by 7 bases, leaving 6 bases between them. Germline CDR1 reads MNHEY; CDR2 reads SMNVEV (reference sequence). This CDR3 has 13 residues. CDR3 bases: TGTGCCAGCAGTTTAAAGGAGAATTCACCCCTCCACTTT. Amino acids: CASSLKENSPLHF.

This chain connects TRBV15 to TRBJ1-5; 8 bases are a match to TRBD1. J was trimmed by 0 bases and V by 1 base; bases with no gene match: 17. The CDR3 covers 21 residues. Per germline, CDR1 LNHNV and CDR2 YYDKDF (reference sequence). CDR3 nucleotide sequence: TGTGCCACCAGCAGAGGGGATCTAGGACAGGGACGGCCTTATAGCAATCAGCCCCAGCATTTT. This translates into CATSRGDLGQGRPYSNQPQHF.

This clone was seen once. The chain employs TRBV5-1 and TRBJ2-5; maybe TRBD2 (5 bases). The J call is in doubt because the DNA end fits TRBJ2-7 better. From germline, CDR1 is SGHRS and CDR2 YFSETQ. The CDR3 spans 15 residues. Here the CDR3 DNA reads TGCGCCAGCAGCTTGGCTAGCACAGACGCCTACGAGCAGTACTTC. It specifies CASSLASTDAYEQYF.

This clone was observed a few times. V and J are TRBV30 and TRBJ2-1; D gene unclear. V lost 0 bases and J 5 bases, leaving 5 bases between the germline ends. Germline assignment: CDR1 GTSNPN and CDR2 SVGIG (reference sequence). The CDR3 is made up of 12 amino acids. CDR3 bases: TGTGCCTGGAGTGTACTTAACAATGAGCAGTTCTTC. Amino acid sequence: CAWSVLNNEQFF.

The chain links TRBV19 to TRBJ1-4, with 8 bases that match TRBD1. Per the germline V gene, CDR1 is LNHDA and CDR2 is SQIVND (reference sequence). This CDR3 is built from 14 residues. V trimming: 6 bases; J trimming: 3 bases; junction bases outside the gene matches: 3. The CDR3 region is CASREQGANEKLFF. The CDR3 DNA sequence: TGTGCCAGTAGGGAACAGGGGGCTAATGAAAAACTGTTTTTT.

The V gene is TRBV9, the J gene TRBJ2-7; the match to TRBD1 covers 8 bases. J lost 6 bases, V lost 0 bases, and 8 bases had no gene match. CDR1 is SGDLS and CDR2 is YYNGEE in the germline V gene. CDR3 length: 15 amino acids. CDR3 DNA: TGTGCCAGCAGCGTAGAAGGGACAGGAGTTTTCGAGCAGTACTTC. Protein sequence: CASSVEGTGVFEQYF. Full variable domain (remainder filled in from reference TRBV9 and TRBJ2-7): DSGVTQTPKHLITATGQRVTLRCSPRSGDLSVYWYQQSLDQGLQFLIQYYNGEERAKGNILERFSAQQFPDLHSELNLSSLELGDSALYFCASSVEGTGVFEQYFGPGTRLTVT.

The genes are TRBV9 and TRBJ2-7; TRBD2 agrees at 14 bases. The CDR3 is 17 residues long. The germline gives CDR1 SGDLS, CDR2 YYNGEE. V was pared by 3 bases and J by 0 bases, with 5 bases of the junction left unmatched. CDR3 coding DNA: TGTGCCAGCAGCGCCGGGACTAGCGGGGGAACCTCCTACGAGCAGTACTTC. Amino acids: CASSAGTSGGTSYEQYF.

V is TRBV2 and J is TRBJ2-5; no clear D gene. The end of the DNA fits TRBJ2-7 better, so the J call may be wrong. Germline V gene lookup returns CDR1 SNHLY and CDR2 FYNNEI. The CDR3 extends over 12 amino acids. The CDR3 bases are TGTGCCAGCAGAGGAGACTCCCCCGAGCAGTACTTC. Translated: CASRGDSPEQYF.

This clone showed up just a few times. The V call is TRBV6-5, the J call TRBJ1-1, with a tentative D call TRBD1 (5 bases). This CDR3 spans 14 amino acids. V lost 2 bases, J lost 5 bases, and 12 bases lay in between. Germline V gene lookup returns CDR1 MNHEY and CDR2 SVGAGI. CDR3 sequence (DNA): TGTGCCAGCAGTTACGAGTATAGGGGAACTGAAGCTTTCTTT. Protein product: CASSYEYRGTEAFF.

The chain links TRBV6-1 to TRBJ2-7; 7 nucleotides line up with TRBD1. V shed 6 bases, J shed 2 bases, and the junction held 7 bases outside the gene matches. The length of the CDR3 is 14 residues. Germline values: CDR1 MNHNS, CDR2 SASEGT. The DNA of the CDR3 is TGTGCCAGCAGCGCCGTGGGACAGACCTACGAGCAGTACTTC. Translation gives CASSAVGQTYEQYF.

V is TRBV30 and J is TRBJ2-2, with 10 bases lining up with TRBD1. Trimming removed 1 base from V and 3 bases from J; junction bases left unmatched: 2. This CDR3 has 15 residues. Germline V gene lookup returns CDR1 GTSNPN and CDR2 SVGIG (reference sequence). CDR3 in DNA: TGTGCCTGGAGTGACGGACAGGGGGACACCGGGGAGCTGTTTTTT. Translation: CAWSDGQGDTGELFF.

This rearrangement joins TRBV30 to TRBJ1-2; D call uncertain. Trimming shortened V by 5 bases and J by 8 bases, and 21 bases separated the two germline ends. This CDR3 region has 14 residues. Per the germline V gene, CDR1 is GTSNPN and CDR2 is SVGIG (reference sequence). This CDR3 reads CAWATAPGVRGYTF. Here the CDR3 DNA reads TGTGCCTGGGCAACTGCGCCAGGCGTCCGGGGCTACACCTTC.

This sequence joins TRBV19 and TRBJ1-5; D is undetermined. Trimming left V 1 base short and J 7 bases short, with 11 bases between. The CDR3 is 14 amino acids. Germline CDR1 and CDR2: LNHDA and SQIVND (reference sequence). In DNA form, the CDR3 reads TGTGCCAGTAGTATAGCCCGGGTTGGGCAGCCCCAGCATTTT. It encodes CASSIARVGQPQHF.